A selection of T cell receptor beta chains follows, all from one sample in a study of cytomegalovirus exposure and HLA in healthy donors. The assay was immunoSEQ multiplex PCR, and TCRdb's table has in-frame clones only and misses some. Of about 160,000 clones in the sample, around 80% are singletons; the top ten hold about 7%. The sample taken for sequencing was PBMCs. The receptor set was obtained from a woman in her 30s in good health and CMV-seropositive. Both conserved end residues are part of each CDR3. The order of the fields is clone size, J gene, D gene, V gene, CDR3 DNA, CDR3 protein. D genes are given only for firm matches. Size is stated for part of the rows, as once, few or many counts, or as a class when the clone is expanded.

>-|TRBJ1-1|-|TRBV19
TGTGCCAGTAGTGCAGGCAGTCCGAACACTGAAGCTTTCTTT
CASSAGSPNTEAFF
>-|TRBJ1-1|TRBD1|TRBV30
TGTGCCTGCCCGGGAGGACAGGGGATGGTAGTCGGCACTGAAGCTTTCTTT
CACPGGQGMVVGTEAFF
>-|TRBJ1-6|TRBD1|TRBV25-1
TGTGCCAGCAGTGAATGGAGGGCAGGGGGTAATTCACCCCTCCACTTT
CASSEWRAGGNSPLHF
>few|TRBJ2-7|-|TRBV7-2
TGTGCCAGCAGCTTAATCCTCAGCTCCTACGAGCAGTACTTC
CASSLILSSYEQYF
>-|TRBJ1-2|TRBD1|TRBV5-4
TGTGCCAGCAGCTTGGCCGGGACAGGCGTTTATGGCTACACCTTC
CASSLAGTGVYGYTF
>-|TRBJ2-5|-|TRBV6-5
TGTGCCAGCAGTTCCCCGGCGGGCGGGGAGACCCAGTACTTC
CASSSPAGGETQYF
>-|TRBJ2-7|-|TRBV6-5
TGTGCCAGCAGTTACGGGGACAAAGTTATCTACGAGCAGTACTTC
CASSYGDKVIYEQYF
>-|TRBJ2-3|-|TRBV20-1
TGCAGTGCTACAGGGCTTTATACGCAGTATTTT
CSATGLYTQYF
>-|TRBJ2-3|-|TRBV6-1
TGTGCCAGCAGTGTCAGAAGCGCGGATACGCAGTATTTT
CASSVRSADTQYF
>-|TRBJ2-6|-|TRBV25-1
TGTGCCAGCAGTGAAGGGAGGACAGGACGCTCTGGGGCCAACGTCCTGACTTTC
CASSEGRTGRSGANVLTF
>few|TRBJ1-1|-|TRBV6-5
TGTGCCAGCAGTCGGGGATGGACTGAAGCTTTCTTT
CASSRGWTEAFF
>-|TRBJ1-2|-|TRBV7-9
TGTGCCAGCAGCTTCACCGGTTATGGCTACACCTTC
CASSFTGYGYTF
>-|TRBJ1-6|-|TRBV28
TGTGCCAGCAGCTTAGCGGACCCCGGACAGAGCTCCTATAATTCACCCCTCCACTTT
CASSLADPGQSSYNSPLHF
>-|TRBJ1-2|TRBD1|TRBV29-1
TGCAGCGTTGCCGGGACAGGGGCCTATGGCTACACCTTC
CSVAGTGAYGYTF
>-|TRBJ2-2|-|TRBV7-3
TGTGCCAGCAGCTCTGTAGCGGCGAACACCGGGGAGCTGTTTTTT
CASSSVAANTGELFF
>-|TRBJ2-1|TRBD2|TRBV4-3
TGCGCCAGCAGCCAATCGACTAGCGGGGGGGATAATGAGCAGTTCTTC
CASSQSTSGGDNEQFF
>-|TRBJ2-1|TRBD1|TRBV29-1
TGCAGCGCCTGTCGACAGGGCTCCTACAATGAGCAGTTCTTC
CSACRQGSYNEQFF
>few|TRBJ2-3|TRBD1|TRBV5-1
TGCGCCAGCAGCTTGGCCCAACAGGGGAAGACAGATACGCAGTATTTT
CASSLAQQGKTDTQYF
>-|TRBJ1-4|TRBD1|TRBV5-1
TGCGCCAGCAGCTCTGGACAGGGGGCCGTAAAACTGTTTTTT
CASSSGQGAVKLFF
>-|TRBJ2-3|-|TRBV6-1
TGTGCCAGCAACGGGGTAATTACAGATACGCAGTATTTT
CASNGVITDTQYF
>-|TRBJ1-1|-|TRBV7-9
TGTGCCAGCAGCCCCATGGCGGGGGTTAACACTGAAGCTTTCTTT
CASSPMAGVNTEAFF
>-|TRBJ1-1|-|TRBV27
TGTGCCAGCTTCCCACCGGGGGGCATGACTGAAGCTTTCTTT
CASFPPGGMTEAFF
>-|TRBJ2-1|TRBD2|TRBV29-1
TGCAGCGCCAGACTAGCGGGGGGGCCGTGGAATGAGCAGTTCTTC
CSARLAGGPWNEQFF
>-|TRBJ2-2|-|TRBV7-9
TGTGCCAGCAGCTTAGCGCTAGGGGCCGGGGAGCTGTTTTTT
CASSLALGAGELFF
>-|TRBJ2-4|TRBD1|TRBV10-3
TGTGCCATCAGGGGCGGGGGGACAGGGGAAAACATTCAGTACTTC
CAIRGGGTGENIQYF
>-|TRBJ2-2|TRBD2|TRBV30
TGTGCCTGGAGCAGGGGACTAGCGGAGAACACCGGGGAGCTGTTTTTT
CAWSRGLAENTGELFF
>few|TRBJ2-3|-|TRBV4-3
TGCGCCAGCAGCCGGGAGATACCGGGACTTGGCACAGATACGCAGTATTTT
CASSREIPGLGTDTQYF
>once|TRBJ2-5|TRBD2|TRBV7-9
TGTGCCAGCAGCTTATACGGCCTAGCGGGGGGTCGGCACCAAGAGACCCAGTACTTC
CASSLYGLAGGRHQETQYF
>-|TRBJ1-4|TRBD1|TRBV19
TGTGCCAGCAGACAGGGCCCTAATGAAAAACTGTTTTTT
CASRQGPNEKLFF
>-|TRBJ1-5|TRBD1|TRBV10-2
TGCGCCAGCAGTGAGTCAAGGGACAGAAATCAGCCCCAGCATTTT
CASSESRDRNQPQHF
>few|TRBJ1-6|-|TRBV9
TGTGCCAGCAGCGTAGGACTCATCTCACCCCTCCACTTT
CASSVGLISPLHF
>-|TRBJ2-1|-|TRBV6-5
TGTGCCAGCAGTACGAGTATGGTTGAGCAGTTCTTC
CASSTSMVEQFF
>-|TRBJ2-7|-|TRBV5-4
TGTGCCAGCAGCTTCCAGGGGCAATCCTCCTACGAGCAGTACTTC
CASSFQGQSSYEQYF
>few|TRBJ1-2|TRBD1|TRBV7-8
TGTGCCAGCAGCTCCCGGGACAGGGGGTTCTATGGCTACACCTTC
CASSSRDRGFYGYTF
>-|TRBJ1-6|-|TRBV7-6
TGTGCCAGCAGCACTTACTATAATTCACCCCTCCACTTT
CASSTYYNSPLHF
>-|TRBJ1-2|TRBD1|TRBV2
TGTGCCAGCAGGAAGGGACAGTCCTATGGCTACACCTTC
CASRKGQSYGYTF